The next 19 T cell receptor beta chains were all read from a single sample in a study of regulatory T cells in long-lasting Graves disease. As to time point: persistent/refractory GD, antithyroid drugs over 5 years with positive TRAb. Researchers made the TCR library from RNA that was extracted from PBMCs. Researchers made TCR beta libraries by using iRepertoire HTBI primers and running Arm-PCR on CDR3 regions. From the multiplex PCR reads, TCRdb called clonotypes with MiXCR, one entry per CDR3 protein. The sample has a few hundred thousand distinct CDR3 sequences, 23% seen once. The material was peripheral blood mononuclear cells (PBMCs), obtained when the disease was refractory, from a patient treated with antithyroid drugs. These receptors were obtained from a female donor with Graves disease.

This clonotype was found a few times. This chain uses TRBV10-3 with TRBJ2-5, with D perhaps matching TRBD2 (5 bases). Trimming removed 4 bases at V and 3 bases at J, with 9 bases between. The CDR3 is made up of 13 amino acids. Germline V CDR1 and CDR2: ENHRY, SYGVKD. CDR3 sequence: CAISGGRKETQYF. The CDR3 nucleotides read TGTGCCATCAGTGGAGGGCGGAAAGAGACCCAGTACTTC.

This clonotype came up a few times. This chain links TRBV9 with TRBJ2-5; D not certain. CDR1 and CDR2 (germline): SGDLS, YYNGEE. V dropped 0 bases and J dropped 3 bases, with 6 bases sitting between them. The CDR3 totals 13 residues. Here the CDR3 DNA reads TGTGCCAGCAGCGTAGATATGGAAGAGACCCAGTACTTC. Its translation is CASSVDMEETQYF.

The chain has TRBV7-8 and TRBJ2-7, with 7 bases matching TRBD1. The CDR3 is 14 residues long. V trimming: 3 bases; J trimming: 5 bases; junction bases outside the gene matches: 7. Germline lookup yields CDR1 SGHVS and CDR2 FQNEAQ. The CDR3 loop is CASSFDRVKNEQYF. CDR3 in DNA: TGTGCCAGCAGCTTTGACAGGGTGAAGAACGAGCAGTACTTC. Full variable domain (rest looked up from reference TRBV7-8 and TRBJ2-7): GAGVSQSPRYKVAKRGQDVALRCDPISGHVSLFWYQQALGQGPEFLTYFQNEAQLDKSGLPSDRFFAERPEGSVSTLKIQRTQQEDSAVYLCASSFDRVKNEQYFGPGTRLTVT.

The table lists this clonotype with a few counts. The V and J genes are TRBV4-1 and TRBJ2-4, with D hard to call. The V gene lost 3 bases and the J gene lost 0 bases, with 15 bases spanning the gap. Per germline, CDR1 MGHRA and CDR2 YSYEKL. This CDR3 has 17 amino acids. The chain's CDR3 is CASSHAIYERAKNIQYF. CDR3 DNA: TGCGCCAGCAGCCACGCCATCTATGAGAGAGCCAAAAACATTCAGTACTTC.

This clonotype was seen a few times. This sequence joins TRBV11-1 and TRBJ2-7, with no clear D. The germline V gene has CDR1 SGHAT and CDR2 FQDESV (reference sequence). The CDR3 covers 14 residues. Trimming cost V 5 bases and J 4 bases, with 15 bases left between them. The CDR3 sequence: CASSPEDGFYEQYF. DNA for the CDR3: TGTGCCAGCAGCCCTGAGGACGGATTTTACGAGCAGTACTTC.

DNA of the CDR3: TGTGCCAGCACATCAGGGGACATTACCCACTATGGCTACACCTTC. Protein sequence: CASTSGDITHYGYTF. The rearrangement uses TRBV4-2 and TRBJ1-2, with D possibly being TRBD1 (6 bases). This CDR3 is 15 amino acids long. The V gene lost 7 bases and the J gene lost 3 bases, with 18 bases spanning the gap. Germline loops: CDR1 LGHNA, CDR2 YNFKEQ.

This clonotype was counted between two and nine times. The chain combines TRBV6-1 with TRBJ1-2; 10 nucleotides line up with TRBD1. V was clipped by 6 bases and J by 10 bases; unmatched bases: 14. Germline V gene data show CDR1 as MNHNS and CDR2 as SASEGT. The CDR3 runs 15 residues. The CDR3 nucleotides are TGTGCCAGCAGGCCCGGGACAGGGGCCATCACGGTCTACACCTTC. Protein: CASRPGTGAITVYTF.

This clonotype was detected a few times. One end of the junction does not line up with germline, which may come from a read error. V and J are TRBV10-3 and TRBJ1-1; D might be TRBD1 (6 bases). CDR1 and CDR2 from the germline V gene are ENHRY and SYGVKD. The CDR3 loop spans 13 amino acids. CDR3 bases: TGTGCCATTAGTGAGGGGGGAGGCACTGAAGCTTTCTTT. It codes for CAISEGGGTEAFF.

CDR3 protein: CASSYVERAGHTGELFF. The DNA of the CDR3 is TGTGCCAGCAGTTACGTGGAACGAGCGGGCCACACCGGGGAGCTGTTTTTT. The V and J genes are TRBV6-2 or TRBV6-3 and TRBJ2-2; D is perhaps TRBD2 (6 bases). This CDR3 has 17 residues. V lost 2 bases to trimming and J lost 3 bases, with 16 bases between them. The germline gives CDR1 MNHEY, CDR2 SVGEGT.

This clonotype was counted between two and nine times. This rearrangement joins TRBV19 to TRBJ1-1; no firm D call. V lost 5 bases to trimming and J lost 7 bases, with 8 bases between them. Germline CDR1 and CDR2: LNHDA and SQIVND (reference sequence). The CDR3 has 11 amino acids. The chain's CDR3 is CASSSQIEAFF. CDR3 DNA: TGTGCCAGTAGTTCTCAGATTGAAGCTTTCTTT. Full variable domain (rest looked up from reference TRBV19 and TRBJ1-1): DGGITQSPKYLFRKEGQNVTLSCEQNLNHDAMYWYRQDPGQGLRLIYYSQIVNDFQKGDIAEGYSVSREKKESFPLTVTSAQKNPTAFYLCASSSQIEAFFGQGTRLTVV.

This clonotype was seen only a few times. The chain employs TRBV7-2 and TRBJ2-3, with D maybe TRBD1 (5 bases). Looked up from germline, CDR1 is SGHTA and CDR2 is FQGNSA. The CDR3 runs 17 residues. V was trimmed by 5 bases and J by 0 bases, leaving 18 bases between them. This CDR3 reads CASSPRQSVSSTDTQYF. The CDR3 DNA reads TGTGCCAGCAGCCCACGACAGTCAGTCTCTAGCACAGATACGCAGTATTTT.

Worth noting for this clonotype: This could be a read error, since a much larger clone is one nucleotide away. The chain employs TRBV20-1 and TRBJ2-4, with 8 bases aligning to TRBD2. The CDR3 has 14 residues. Trimming took 5 bases from V and 2 from J; bases not matched to a gene: 5. CDR1 is DFQATT and CDR2 is SNEGSKA in the germline V gene (reference sequence). CDR3 sequence (DNA): TGCAGTGCTCGACTAGCGAATACCAAAAACATTCAGTACTTC. It translates to CSARLANTKNIQYF.

This clonotype was detected a few times. CDR3 region: CATSTGQMPHEQYF. In nucleotides, the CDR3 is TGTGCCACCAGCACGGGACAGATGCCCCACGAGCAGTACTTC. This rearrangement joins TRBV24-1 to TRBJ2-7; 7 positions agree with TRBD1. This CDR3 contains 14 residues. Unmatched junction bases numbered 10, after V lost 7 bases and J lost 5 bases. Germline V gene lookup returns CDR1 KGHDR and CDR2 SFDVKD.

This chain uses TRBV10-3 with TRBJ1-3, with D unclear. Germline CDR1 and CDR2: ENHRY and SYGVKD. Trimming pared 1 base from V and 4 bases from J, leaving 2 bases between. This CDR3 contains 12 residues. The CDR3 sequence: CAISELGNTIYF. CDR3 nucleotide sequence: TGTGCCATCAGTGAGTTGGGAAACACCATATATTTT.

This clonotype was detected ten times or more. The rearrangement links TRBV28 to TRBJ1-5, with D possibly matching TRBD1 (5 bases). The CDR3 loop spans 14 amino acids. V lost 3 bases, J lost 1 base, and 7 bases lay in between. The V gene's germline CDR1 is MDHEN and CDR2 SYDVKM. The CDR3 sequence: CASSFGGSNQPQHF. The DNA for the CDR3 is TGTGCCAGCAGTTTCGGGGGAAGCAATCAGCCCCAGCATTTT. Based on the CDR3 plus reference TRBV28 and TRBJ1-5, the full variable domain is DVKVTQSSRYLVKRTGEKVFLECVQDMDHENMFWYRQDPGLGLRLIYFSYDVKMKEKGDIPEGYSVSREKKERFSLILESASTNQTSMYLCASSFGGSNQPQHFGDGTRLSIL.

V and J are TRBV10-3 and TRBJ2-7; maybe TRBD1 (5 bases). The CDR3 extends over 12 amino acids. V shed 3 bases and J shed 3 bases, with 6 bases lying between them. CDR1 and CDR2 (germline): ENHRY, SYGVKD. This chain's CDR3 is CAISDRVYEQYF. In nucleotides, the CDR3 is TGTGCCATCAGTGACAGGGTCTACGAGCAGTACTTC.

The rearrangement joins TRBV30 to TRBJ1-4; D unresolved. The V end lost 2 bases, the J end lost 8 bases, and 15 bases lay between the germline ends. Germline V gene sequence: CDR1 GTSNPN, CDR2 SVGIG (reference sequence). The CDR3 spans 14 residues. The CDR3 DNA reads as TGTGCCTGGAGTTCGGGCAGTTCAGGCGAAAAACTGTTTTTT. This gives the protein CAWSSGSSGEKLFF.

This clonotype showed up just a few times. The V and J genes are TRBV6-1 and TRBJ1-5; 8 bases match TRBD1. This CDR3 contains 14 residues. Germline CDR1 MNHNS, CDR2 SASEGT. With 5 bases clipped from V and 6 bases from J, the junction kept 6 bases outside the gene matches. The CDR3, as DNA: TGTGCCAGCAGTCTATCAGGGGGCTGTCAGCCCCAGCATTTT. Protein: CASSLSGGCQPQHF.

J is TRBJ1-3 and V is TRBV20-1; weak D call: TRBD1 (6 bases). The germline V gene encodes CDR1 DFQATT and CDR2 SNEGSKA (reference sequence). Trimming pared 0 bases from V and 0 bases from J, leaving 9 bases between. There are 15 residues in the CDR3. CDR3 residues: CSAREQGVSGNTIYF. The CDR3 bases are TGCAGTGCTAGAGAACAGGGTGTCTCTGGAAACACCATATATTTT.